The source of this T cell receptor beta chain is a study of graft-versus-host responses after intestinal transplantation (dated by TCRdb to the early 2020s). Background on the whole study: The transplants that recipients got were multivisceral, liver-intestinal, or isolated intestinal. All recipients received anti-thymocyte globulin induction followed by maintenance tacrolimus and steroids for roughly three years. Graft-versus-host and host-versus-graft alloreactive T cell clones were tracked in the graft, circulation and bone marrow after intestinal transplantation using bulk TCR-beta CDR3 sequencing. Alloreactive clones were identified by sequencing pre-transplant mixed lymphocyte reaction products and comparing them with unstimulated pre-transplant donor and recipient T cells. A cohort of around 25 intestinal transplant recipients, including one retransplant, was enrolled, and 3 patients lacking pretransplant specimens were excluded. A peak of at least 4% donor T cells among recipient peripheral blood mononuclear cells was the definition used for donor T cell macrochimerism. Rather than being sequenced by the commercial service, samples from a few later patients were sequenced in-house on an Illumina MiSeq and processed with MiXCR.

The CDR3 runs 15 residues from the cysteine to the phenylalanine. Only the CDR3 portion is preserved as DNA: 45 bases, with reading frame beginning at the first base. CDR1 and CDR2 are read off the germline V gene (reference sequence) as LNHDA and SQIVND. V ends up 4 bases short and J 3 bases short, with an unmatched junction base count of 7. The time point label of this sample denotes: cells obtained before transplantation from donor or recipient. CD3+CD4+ and CD3+CD8+ populations were FACS-sorted from unstimulated pre-transplant donor and recipient cells taken from spleen or lymph nodes. Overall study outcomes, separate from this receptor: In patients with donor T cell macrochimerism, the allografts had high GvH to HvG T cell clonal ratios. The relatively low number and heterogeneity of intestinal transplant patients limited the conclusions. GvH clones were found in recipient bone marrow, and some of the GvH clones appeared earlier in ileal mucosa or blood, which is consistent with an intestinal mucosal origin. Early after transplant, peak levels of circulating GvH clones were found to be associated with declines in HvG clones.

On this clone: What antigen it recognizes has not been identified. No much larger clonotype is one base removed from it; base qualities were not supplied.

The library relied on the immunoSEQ multiplex PCR assay. In most patients, genomic DNA was isolated using the Qiagen DNeasy Blood and Tissue Kit and sent frozen to Adaptive Biotechnologies for TCR sequencing. For most patients, genomic DNA was subjected to high-throughput TCR-beta CDR3 sequencing by Adaptive Biotechnologies. On the study's bioinformatics: Adaptive's ImmunoSEQ software supplied the TCR sequencing data for 18 patients, while MiXCR and VDJtools were used to process a few other patients. To correct CD4 versus CD8 sorting errors, any sequence found in both subsets at a frequency ratio below 5:1 was removed. CDR3 nucleotide sequences shared between donor and recipient were removed because the origin of such sequences could not be assigned. To count as alloreactive, a clone needed at least 2-fold expansion over unstimulated cells and a minimum CFSE-low frequency of 0.002% (template counts) or 0.001% (read counts). Clones were considered mappable if detected in sequenced pre-transplant spleen, lymph node, or MLR CFSE-low populations of the donor or recipient. Cumulative frequency of alloreactive clones was calculated as a percentage of all sequences weighted by copy number. The clones in this table, taken by TCRdb from immuneACCESS, are in-frame only. Not every clone is retained; where verified, under half of the shortfall comes from an unresolved V gene, and the cause of the rest is unknown. V, J and clone size derive from that table, while D and trimming were established from the DNA sequence. The sample profile shows 28,000 or so clones; about 80% of them were found once. Of the sample, approximately 19% is held by the ten largest clones.

The chain uses TRBV19 and TRBJ2-7; 9 central bases correspond to TRBD1. The clonotype was recovered from a human donor who received an intestinal transplant. The sequences come from unstimulated CD8+ T cells sorted from spleen or lymph node cells, collected before intestinal transplant. The nucleotides are TGTGCCAGTAGTACCTACTGGGACAGGGACTACGAGCAGTACTTC. This translates into CASSTYWDRDYEQYF.